The 30 T cell receptor beta chains in this list originate from one sample, sequenced in a study of blood T cells in healthy people across ages (dated by TCRdb to about 2015). The library was generated by 5' RACE. The sequencer was an Illumina HiSeq 2500. A second roughly 6 to 12 cycle PCR used a sample-barcoded 5' primer and a J-beta primer mix. TCRdb reanalyzed the raw reads on its own, using fastp at Q25 for trimming and MiXCR for clone calling, and kept in-frame beta chains. One record per CDR3 amino acid sequence lists the most common genes and DNA. This sample is represented by 270,000 or so distinct CDR3 sequences; around 30% of them were singletons. Together, the top ten hold 29% of the sample. Sequencing was performed on blood. The receptors come from a woman aged 65 to 85 in good health.

In the case of this clonotype: Germline and junction disagree at one end, which may indicate a read error. The chain links TRBV28 to TRBJ1-5; D not certain. This CDR3 has 12 residues. Germline assignment: CDR1 MDHEN and CDR2 SYDVKM. CDR3 protein: CASMRSSQPQHF. CDR3 DNA: TGTGCCAGCATGAGAAGCAGTCAGCCCCAGCATTTT.

This clonotype was observed a handful of times. CDR3: CSAKPSEPQGLLAKNIQYF. The CDR3 bases are TGCAGTGCTAAACCTTCCGAGCCTCAGGGGCTACTAGCCAAAAACATTCAGTACTTC. The gene calls are TRBV20-1 and TRBJ2-4, with a tentative D call TRBD1 (6 bases). V lost 4 bases and J 0 bases, leaving 25 bases between the germline ends. Germline CDR1 reads DFQATT; CDR2 reads SNEGSKA (reference sequence). This CDR3 contains 19 residues.

About this clonotype itself: A read error may explain this, as a much larger clone is one base away. The CDR3 DNA follows: TGTGCCAGCAGTCAAAAGGGGATTGAGCAGTTCTTC. It translates to CASSQKGIEQFF. V gene TRBV6-5 combines with J gene TRBJ2-1; TRBD1 might be the D (5 bases). CDR1 and CDR2 (germline): MNHEY, SVGAGI. This CDR3 is built from 12 residues. The V gene lost 5 bases and the J gene lost 9 bases, with 11 bases spanning the gap.

There are many counts of this clonotype. This sequence joins TRBV25-1 and TRBJ2-5; the match to TRBD2 covers 10 bases. The J call may be wrong; the DNA end is better matched by TRBJ2-1. The CDR3 runs 12 residues. Germline V lookup: CDR1 MGHDK, CDR2 SYGVNS. In DNA form, the CDR3 reads TGTGCCAGCATAGGACTAGCGGCCGAGCAGTTCTTC. Encoded protein: CASIGLAAEQFF.

V usage is TRBV27 and J usage is TRBJ1-1; tentatively, D is TRBD1 (5 bases). The CDR3 is 14 amino acids. V was cut by 7 bases and J by 4 bases, with 16 bases left in between. Looked up from germline, CDR1 is MNHEY and CDR2 is SMNVEV (reference sequence). CDR3 amino acids: CASTLLGGVTEAFF. CDR3 in DNA: TGTGCCAGCACCCTCTTGGGAGGGGTCACTGAAGCTTTCTTT.

The chain links TRBV11-2 to TRBJ2-3; D ambiguous. With 3 bases removed from V and 4 bases from J, the gap between germline ends came to 8 bases. In germline, CDR1 is SGHAT, CDR2 FQNNGV. The CDR3 is 13 residues long. The CDR3 sequence is CASSFPSSDTQYF. As DNA, the CDR3 is TGTGCCAGCAGCTTCCCCAGCTCAGATACGCAGTATTTT.

The rearrangement joins TRBV6-1 to TRBJ2-5; a possible D gene is TRBD2 (6 bases). The J call may be incorrect, as the DNA end agrees better with TRBJ2-1. The CDR3 runs to 13 residues. The germline V gene has CDR1 MNHNS and CDR2 SASEGT. The CDR3 here is CASMDSLADEQFF. The CDR3, as DNA: TGTGCCAGCATGGACTCGTTAGCGGACGAGCAGTTCTTC.

This clonotype came up many times. This chain uses TRBV20-1 with TRBJ1-1; D uncertain. The CDR3 totals 14 residues. The V end lost 3 bases, the J end lost 1 base, and 12 bases lay between the germline ends. CDR1 and CDR2 from the germline V gene are DFQATT and SNEGSKA (reference sequence). CDR3 sequence reads: CSARDDGRNTEAFF. The CDR3 nucleotides are TGCAGTGCTAGGGACGACGGCAGGAACACTGAAGCTTTCTTT.

The chain uses TRBV5-6 and TRBJ2-1; tentatively, D is TRBD2 (6 bases). With 0 bases removed from V and 8 bases from J, the gap between germline ends came to 18 bases. The CDR3 totals 16 residues. Per germline, CDR1 SGHDT and CDR2 YYEEEE. The CDR3, as DNA: TGTGCCAGCAGCTTGGCGGTACTAGCATCCTTCGATGAGCAGTTCTTC. This translates into CASSLAVLASFDEQFF.

This clonotype was picked up a small number of times. The chain is built from TRBV5-6 and TRBJ2-1; D gene ambiguous. Germline V lookup: CDR1 SGHDT, CDR2 YYEEEE. Trimming pared 7 bases from V and 6 bases from J, leaving 20 bases between. This CDR3 has 15 residues. CDR3 DNA: TGTGCCAGCGGCGCGATGGCCCGGTCAGGCAATGAGCAGTTCTTC. This sequence encodes CASGAMARSGNEQFF. Full variable domain (rest looked up from reference TRBV5-6 and TRBJ2-1): DAGVTQSPTHLIKTRGQQVTLRCSPKSGHDTVSWYQQALGQGPQFIFQYYEEEERQRGNFPDRFSGHQFPNYSSELNVNALLLGDSALYLCASGAMARSGNEQFFGPGTRLTVL.

This clonotype showed up just a few times. The chain links TRBV12-3 or TRBV12-4 to TRBJ1-1; D is possibly TRBD1 (5 bases). This CDR3 contains 15 residues. Trimming took 3 bases from V and 5 from J, leaving 16 bases between them. CDR3 sequence: CASSLARALGTEAFF. The CDR3 DNA is TGTGCCAGCAGTTTGGCCAGGGCGTTGGGAACTGAAGCTTTCTTT.

The chain recombines TRBV28 with TRBJ2-1; TRBD2 is a possible D gene (5 bases). The CDR3 is made up of 14 amino acids. Germline V gene lookup returns CDR1 MDHEN and CDR2 SYDVKM. V dropped 2 bases and J dropped 4 bases, with 9 bases sitting between them. In DNA form, the CDR3 reads TGTGCCAGCAGTTTAGACTACCCTTACAATGAGCAGTTCTTC. This gives the protein CASSLDYPYNEQFF.

The chain uses TRBV7-2 and TRBJ2-1, with D perhaps TRBD2 (5 bases). Trimming pared 1 base from V and 2 bases from J, leaving 9 bases between. This CDR3 region has 15 residues. Germline V gives CDR1 SGHTA, CDR2 FQGNSA. The chain's CDR3 is CASSLVGDTYNEQFF. The DNA for the CDR3 is TGTGCCAGCAGCTTAGTGGGAGACACCTACAATGAGCAGTTCTTC.

The chain recombines TRBV18 with TRBJ2-5; 7 bases are a match to TRBD2. The ends lost 5 bases at V and 3 bases at J; junction bases unmatched: 6. The CDR3 spans 14 residues. The germline V gene has CDR1 KGHSH and CDR2 LQKENI. The CDR3 is CASSATSVEETQYF. As DNA, the CDR3 is TGTGCCAGCTCAGCCACTAGCGTGGAAGAGACCCAGTACTTC.

V is TRBV7-2 and J is TRBJ2-3; D may be TRBD2 (6 bases). CDR1 is SGHTA, CDR2 FQGNSA, per germline. CDR3 size: 16 residues. The V and J ends lost 5 bases and 2 bases respectively, with 17 bases between them. The CDR3 protein is CASSPASAIPTDTQYF. The CDR3 DNA is TGTGCCAGCAGCCCAGCTAGCGCAATACCCACAGATACGCAGTATTTT. Full variable domain (remainder filled in from reference TRBV7-2 and TRBJ2-3): GAGVSQSPSNKVTEKGKDVELRCDPISGHTALYWYRQSLGQGLEFLIYFQGNSAPDKSGLPSDRFSAERTGGSVSTLTIQRTQQEDSAVYLCASSPASAIPTDTQYFGPGTRLTVL.

This clonotype has a handful of counts. The CDR3 DNA reads as TGCAGTGCTAGAGGGTCAGGATCCAATCAGCCCCAGCATTTT. It translates to CSARGSGSNQPQHF. The chain combines TRBV20-1 with TRBJ1-5; D gene uncertain. Per germline, CDR1 DFQATT and CDR2 SNEGSKA (reference sequence). The CDR3 has 14 amino acids. The V end was cut by 1 base, the J end by 3 bases, with 10 bases between.

This clonotype has just a few counts. This chain joins TRBV5-5 and TRBJ2-5, with D perhaps TRBD1 (6 bases). V lost 4 bases and J lost 5, with 21 bases in between. The CDR3 consists of 16 residues. Germline assignment: CDR1 SGHKS and CDR2 YYEKEE (reference sequence). The CDR3 nucleotides read TGTGCCAGCAGCCCAGGGGCCGTCGCTCAAGGCGAGACCCAGTACTTC. Protein sequence: CASSPGAVAQGETQYF.

V is TRBV6-2 or TRBV6-3 and J is TRBJ2-2, with D tentatively TRBD2 (6 bases). This CDR3 has 14 amino acids. Deletions cut 7 bases from V and 1 base from J, with 10 bases between. Germline CDR1 and CDR2: MNHEY and SVGEGT. DNA of the CDR3: TGTGCCAGCAAGGGGAGGATGAACACCGGGGAGCTGTTTTTT. Its protein is CASKGRMNTGELFF.

This clonotype was observed a handful of times. The gene calls are TRBV20-1 and TRBJ2-7; 8 bases align to TRBD2. The V gene end was trimmed by 0 bases and the J gene end by 5 bases; junction bases not matched to a gene: 9. CDR1 and CDR2 from the germline V gene are DFQATT and SNEGSKA (reference sequence). The CDR3 contains 15 residues. The chain's CDR3 is CSARDWLAGAHEQYF. CDR3 coding DNA: TGCAGTGCTAGAGATTGGCTAGCGGGCGCCCACGAGCAGTACTTC.

This clonotype turned up a few times. The rearrangement links TRBV28 to TRBJ2-6; D is uncertain. Looked up from germline, CDR1 is MDHEN and CDR2 is SYDVKM. V lost 2 bases and J lost 2, with 7 bases in between. The CDR3 consists of 15 residues. CDR3 DNA sequence: TGTGCCAGCAGTTTAAGGAGAACTGGGGCCAACGTCCTGACTTTC. It translates to CASSLRRTGANVLTF.

This clonotype occurred a few times. The chain combines TRBV28 with TRBJ1-2; maybe TRBD1 (5 bases). Germline values: CDR1 MDHEN, CDR2 SYDVKM. The CDR3 contains 13 residues. Trimming stripped 3 bases from V and 2 bases from J, with 7 bases between. The DNA of the CDR3 is TGTGCCAGCAGTTTCGGGGGGAACTATGGCTACACCTTC. Translated: CASSFGGNYGYTF.

This clonotype has just a few counts. The J gene is TRBJ2-4, the V gene TRBV18, with D perhaps matching TRBD2 (5 bases). Germline loops: CDR1 KGHSH, CDR2 LQKENI. The V and J ends lost 1 base and 7 bases respectively, with 14 bases between them. The CDR3 is made up of 15 amino acids. The CDR3 reads CASSPLGSETNIQYF. The CDR3 nucleotides are TGTGCCAGCTCACCACTTGGTAGCGAGACCAACATTCAGTACTTC.

This chain joins TRBV3-1 and TRBJ2-1; 14 bases line up with TRBD2. With V trimmed by 4 bases and J by 4 bases, 12 bases remained unmatched. CDR1 and CDR2 from the germline V gene are LGHDT and YNNKEL (reference sequence). CDR3 size: 19 residues. The CDR3 reads CASSPPGTSGREDYNEQFF. The CDR3 DNA follows: TGTGCCAGCAGCCCTCCCGGGACTAGCGGGAGAGAGGATTACAATGAGCAGTTCTTC.

The chain employs TRBV2 and TRBJ2-7, with TRBD2 identical over 9 bases. This CDR3 spans 14 amino acids. The V gene's germline CDR1 is SNHLY and CDR2 FYNNEI. With 9 bases clipped from V and 0 bases from J, the junction kept 6 bases outside the gene matches. The CDR3, as DNA: TGTGCCAGTGTAGCGGGAGCCATCTCCTACGAGCAGTACTTC. Protein: CASVAGAISYEQYF.

This clonotype was recorded a few times. This chain links TRBV3-1 with TRBJ2-2; 7 bases fit TRBD2. The CDR3 runs to 15 residues. J lost 3 bases, V lost 4 bases, and 5 bases had no gene match. From germline, CDR1 is LGHDT and CDR2 YNNKEL (reference sequence). The CDR3 protein is CASSPPSGYTGELFF. Written as DNA, the CDR3 is TGTGCCAGCAGCCCCCCTAGCGGATACACCGGGGAGCTGTTTTTT.

The chain is built from TRBV3-1 and TRBJ2-5; 15 bases are shared with TRBD2. With the DNA end fitting TRBJ2-7 better, the J assignment may be wrong. This CDR3 has 16 residues. Per the germline V gene, CDR1 is LGHDT and CDR2 is YNNKEL (reference sequence). The CDR3 DNA reads TGTGCCAGCAGCCAGTATGGGACTAGCGGGAGGTCCGAGCAGTACTTC. Its protein is CASSQYGTSGRSEQYF.

This clonotype was detected only a few times. This chain joins TRBV9 and TRBJ2-1, with 11 positions matching TRBD2. Germline V gives CDR1 SGDLS, CDR2 YYNGEE. The CDR3 has 15 amino acids. After removal of 4 bases from V and 7 bases from J, the junction contained 7 bases not matched to a gene. The CDR3 is CASSKLAGVMNEQFF. The CDR3 DNA follows: TGTGCCAGCAGCAAACTAGCGGGAGTGATGAATGAGCAGTTCTTC.

The J gene is TRBJ1-6, the V gene TRBV20-1, with unresolved D. Trimming pared 2 bases from V and 7 bases from J, leaving 9 bases between. Germline CDR1 is DFQATT and CDR2 is SNEGSKA (reference sequence). This CDR3 is 13 amino acids long. DNA for the CDR3: TGCAGTGCTAGAAATACGAAGAATTCACCCCTCCACTTT. It specifies CSARNTKNSPLHF.

The chain has TRBV5-6 and TRBJ2-5; TRBD2 matches 7 bases. The DNA end lines up better with TRBJ2-7; the J call may be wrong. The CDR3 is 14 residues long. Germline CDR1 and CDR2: SGHDT and YYEEEE. The CDR3 nucleotides are TGTGCCAGCAGCCTGTATGTGGGGGGGTACGAGCAGTACGTC. This sequence encodes CASSLYVGGYEQYV.

The V call is TRBV4-3, the J call TRBJ2-3; D gene unclear. The V gene's germline CDR1 is LGHNA and CDR2 YSLEER. V dropped 1 base and J dropped 2 bases, with 4 bases sitting between them. This CDR3 contains 13 residues. CDR3 loop: CASSQGATDTQYF. In nucleotides, the CDR3 is TGCGCCAGCAGCCAAGGTGCCACAGATACGCAGTATTTT.